A single sample gave rise to the 31 T cell receptor beta chains below, sequenced in a study of early T cells in non-severe SARS-CoV-2 infection. MiXCR, run by TCRdb on the 5' RACE reads, gives a single entry per CDR3 protein. The repertoire holds some 71,000 distinct CDR3 sequences, about 12% seen once, with around 6.3% in the top ten. Input material: whole blood. Every receptor here comes from an adult who was a healthcare worker with PCR-confirmed SARS-CoV-2 infection or an uninfected control (not recorded which).

This clonotype was picked up many times. The chain couples TRBV2 to TRBJ2-7; TRBD1 or TRBD2 may be the D gene (5 bases each). V shed 8 bases and J shed 6 bases, with 14 bases lying between them. This CDR3 is 12 amino acids long. Germline loops: CDR1 SNHLY, CDR2 FYNNEI. CDR3 region: CASRRGPREQYF. In nucleotides, the CDR3 is TGTGCCAGCCGCCGGGGCCCCCGCGAGCAGTACTTC.

This clonotype has at least ten counts. The chain carries TRBV5-1 and TRBJ2-3, with 8 bases fitting TRBD1. CDR1 is SGHRS, CDR2 YFSETQ, per germline. The CDR3 sequence is 15 residues long. J was trimmed by 0 bases and V by 5 bases; bases with no gene match: 5. The CDR3 is CASRMTGDSTDTQYF. The CDR3 nucleotides are TGCGCCAGCAGGATGACAGGGGATAGCACAGATACGCAGTATTTT.

The V call is TRBV12-5, the J call TRBJ2-7; D ambiguous. The CDR3 is made up of 12 amino acids. Trimming pared 3 bases from V and 3 bases from J, leaving 6 bases between. Germline V gene sequence: CDR1 LGHNT, CDR2 FRNRAP. The CDR3 nucleotides read TGTGCTAGTGGTTTTGTCCGCTACGAGCAGTACTTC. This translates into CASGFVRYEQYF.

This chain joins TRBV18 and TRBJ2-5; D ambiguous. Germline V CDR1 and CDR2: KGHSH, LQKENI. The CDR3 is 15 amino acids. The V end was cut by 3 bases, the J end by 5 bases, with 16 bases between. The DNA for the CDR3 is TGTGCCAGCTCACCTCCAGGCATCGGAAGGGAGACCCAGTACTTC. Its translation is CASSPPGIGRETQYF. Filled out from reference TRBV18 and TRBJ2-5, the complete variable domain reads NAGVMQNPRHLVRRRGQEARLRCSPMKGHSHVYWYRQLPEEGLKFMVYLQKENIIDESGMPKERFSAEFPKEGPSILRIQQVVRGDSAAYFCASSPPGIGRETQYFGPGTRLLVL.

This clonotype was observed a few times. The rearrangement links TRBV11-2 to TRBJ2-5; D not resolved. Germline V gene data show CDR1 as SGHAT and CDR2 as FQNNGV. The CDR3 has 13 residues. V was pared by 5 bases and J by 0 bases, with 7 bases between. The CDR3, as DNA: TGTGCCAGCAGCACCGGCTACCAAGAGACCCAGTACTTC. It translates to CASSTGYQETQYF.

The chain employs TRBV28 and TRBJ2-7; D not certain. There are 12 residues in the CDR3. Germline V lookup: CDR1 MDHEN, CDR2 SYDVKM. Deletions cut 5 bases from V and 5 bases from J, with 10 bases between. The CDR3 loop reads CASSPTGHEQYF. CDR3 DNA: TGTGCCAGCAGTCCGACCGGTCACGAGCAGTACTTC.

A single count supports this clonotype. This could be a read error, since a much larger clone is one nucleotide away. Without the conserved terminal phenylalanine or tryptophan, this CDR3 likely stems from a read error. This rearrangement joins TRBV27 to TRBJ2-5; 8 bases fit TRBD1. Germline assignment: CDR1 MNHEY and CDR2 SMNVEV (reference sequence). CDR3 length: 16 residues. J was trimmed by 5 bases and V by 7 bases; bases with no gene match: 15. The CDR3 DNA follows: TGTGCCAGCATAATCAGGGGGCGCCTGAGGTGGGAGACCCAGTACTCC. Its protein is CASIIRGRLRWETQYS.

This clonotype was picked up a small number of times. The CDR3 DNA is TGCAGTGCTAGAGATCCCCTAGCGGGGGTCCCCGGGGAGCTGTTTTTT. Translated: CSARDPLAGVPGELFF. V gene TRBV20-1 combines with J gene TRBJ2-2, with 10 bases identical to TRBD2. The J segment lost 6 bases and the V segment lost 0 bases, leaving 7 bases of the junction unmatched. The CDR3 sequence is 16 residues long. CDR1 is DFQATT, CDR2 SNEGSKA, per germline (reference sequence).

There are many counts of this clonotype. This sequence joins TRBV5-1 and TRBJ2-4, with a tentative D call TRBD2 (6 bases). V shed 1 base and J shed 1 base, with 9 bases lying between them. This CDR3 has 15 residues. The germline V gene has CDR1 SGHRS and CDR2 YFSETQ. In DNA, the CDR3 is TGCGCCAGCAGCTTGAGCGGGCTGGCCAAAAACATTCAGTACTTC. Translating it yields CASSLSGLAKNIQYF.

This clonotype was picked up many times. The chain carries TRBV6-1 and TRBJ1-2, with 8 positions matching TRBD1. With V trimmed by 0 bases and J by 9 bases, 6 bases remained unmatched. CDR1 is MNHNS and CDR2 is SASEGT in the germline V gene. The CDR3 extends over 14 amino acids. CDR3 sequence reads: CASSEAQTGARYTF. The CDR3 DNA follows: TGTGCCAGCAGTGAAGCGCAGACAGGGGCCCGCTACACCTTC.

This clonotype was found many times. The chain is built from TRBV30 and TRBJ1-2; D not resolved. The V and J ends lost 0 bases and 4 bases respectively, with 12 bases between them. The germline V gene encodes CDR1 GTSNPN and CDR2 SVGIG (reference sequence). The CDR3 covers 14 residues. CDR3 sequence: CAWSVRPQIYGYTF. The CDR3, as DNA: TGTGCCTGGAGTGTTCGTCCACAGATCTATGGCTACACCTTC.

V usage is TRBV11-1 and J usage is TRBJ2-5; D is possibly TRBD2 (5 bases). V gave up 7 bases and J gave up 5 bases, with 20 bases separating them. CDR3 length: 15 amino acids. Looked up from germline, CDR1 is SGHAT and CDR2 is FQDESV (reference sequence). CDR3 coding DNA: TGTGCCAGCACGAGGGTTCCAGGCGTCGACGAGACCCAGTACTTC. It codes for CASTRVPGVDETQYF.

This clonotype was counted many times. The J gene is TRBJ1-3, the V gene TRBV7-2; a weak D match, TRBD1 (6 bases). V was clipped by 4 bases and J by 1 base, with 8 bases between them. CDR1 and CDR2 (germline): SGHTA, FQGNSA. The CDR3 has 14 amino acids. The CDR3 nucleotides are TGTGCCAGCAGCTATACAGGGTCTGGAAACACCATATATTTT. Its protein product is CASSYTGSGNTIYF.

The V and J genes are TRBV7-2 and TRBJ2-1; D perhaps matches TRBD2 (5 bases). This CDR3 region has 16 residues. V dropped 5 bases and J dropped 0 bases, with 14 bases sitting between them. Germline V lookup: CDR1 SGHTA, CDR2 FQGNSA. CDR3 in amino acids: CASSDQPGSSYNEQFF. CDR3 in DNA: TGTGCCAGCAGCGATCAGCCGGGGAGCTCCTACAATGAGCAGTTCTTC.

The rearrangement joins TRBV20-1 to TRBJ2-1; D is possibly TRBD2 (5 bases). The CDR3 consists of 15 residues. Germline V gene sequence: CDR1 DFQATT, CDR2 SNEGSKA (reference sequence). V was cut by 4 bases and J by 5 bases, with 18 bases left in between. The CDR3 bases are TGCAGTGCTAATAAGGAACTAGTATACAACAATGAGCAGTTCTTC. Translation gives CSANKELVYNNEQFF.

The V call is TRBV6-5, the J call TRBJ2-7; D remains ambiguous. Germline V lookup: CDR1 MNHEY, CDR2 SVGAGI. V dropped 8 bases and J dropped 0 bases, with 14 bases sitting between them. The CDR3 totals 14 residues. The CDR3 region is CASAATSFSYEQYF. In DNA form, the CDR3 reads TGTGCCAGCGCAGCTACGAGCTTCTCCTACGAGCAGTACTTC.

This clonotype was seen only a few times. The chain joins TRBV29-1 to TRBJ2-1; the match to TRBD2 covers 9 bases. The CDR3 is 15 residues long. V shed 4 bases and J 4 bases; nucleotides not matched to a gene: 8. Germline V lookup: CDR1 SQVTM, CDR2 ANQGSEA. The DNA of the CDR3 is TGCAGCGTTGGAGGACTAGCGAGAGGATACAATGAGCAGTTCTTC. Protein: CSVGGLARGYNEQFF.

Of note for this clonotype: A junction boundary mismatches the germline segment, possibly from a read error. The V and J genes are TRBV20-1 and TRBJ2-1, with 7 bases identical to TRBD1. CDR3 size: 15 residues. In germline, CDR1 is DFQATT, CDR2 SNEGSKA (reference sequence). The CDR3 protein is CSGDRVLSSYNERFF. The DNA for the CDR3 is TGCAGTGGTGACAGGGTCTTGTCGTCCTACAATGAGCGGTTCTTC.

The chain carries TRBV11-2 and TRBJ2-7; D perhaps matches TRBD2 (5 bases). The germline CDR1 and CDR2 sequences are SGHAT and FQNNGV. V was pared by 4 bases and J by 4 bases, with 14 bases between. The CDR3 is made up of 14 amino acids. The CDR3 bases are TGTGCCAGCAGCTCAATCCGGCGGGTGTACGAGCAGTACTTC. It specifies CASSSIRRVYEQYF.

This clonotype has a count of ten or more. The V call is TRBV12-3 or TRBV12-4, the J call TRBJ2-6, with D perhaps TRBD1 or TRBD2 (6 bases each). Trimming stripped 6 bases from V and 2 bases from J, with 14 bases between. The CDR3 contains 16 residues. The chain's CDR3 is CASSPWRGAGANVLTF. The CDR3 DNA reads as TGTGCCAGCAGCCCCTGGAGGGGGGCTGGGGCCAACGTCCTGACTTTC.

This clonotype was counted many times. This chain joins TRBV6-5 and TRBJ1-4; D remains ambiguous. This CDR3 contains 15 residues. The germline V and J ends were trimmed by 0 bases and 8 bases, with 13 bases remaining between them. Per the germline V gene, CDR1 is MNHEY and CDR2 is SVGAGI. The CDR3 coding sequence is TGTGCCAGCAGTTACTCGTCGGCAGGAGAGGAAAAACTGTTTTTT. As protein: CASSYSSAGEEKLFF.

The V gene is TRBV20-1, the J gene TRBJ1-2; D ambiguous. Germline V gives CDR1 DFQATT, CDR2 SNEGSKA (reference sequence). This CDR3 spans 12 amino acids. V lost 3 bases and J lost 8, with 13 bases in between. The CDR3: CSASPVLRGYTF. For the CDR3, the DNA is TGCAGTGCTAGTCCGGTGTTGAGGGGCTACACCTTC.

This clonotype showed up just a few times. This chain links TRBV29-1 with TRBJ2-7; possible D gene TRBD1, 6 bases. Germline-derived CDR1 and CDR2 are SQVTM and ANQGSEA. Between the trimmed V and J ends, which lost 5 bases and 0 bases, there was a span of 11 bases. The CDR3 sequence is 13 residues long. The CDR3 here is CSVYLDSSYEQYF. The CDR3 DNA is TGCAGCGTTTATCTGGACAGCTCCTACGAGCAGTACTTC.

This clonotype was observed at least ten times. The chain employs TRBV20-1 and TRBJ1-6, with 7 bases lining up with TRBD1. The CDR3 is 15 amino acids. Germline V lookup: CDR1 DFQATT, CDR2 SNEGSKA (reference sequence). Unmatched junction bases numbered 7, after V lost 1 base and J lost 7 bases. DNA for the CDR3: TGCAGTGCTAGAGCGACGACAGGGATCAATTCACCCCTCCACTTT. Translation gives CSARATTGINSPLHF.

This clonotype was recorded at least ten times. This chain uses TRBV5-1 with TRBJ2-5, with 10 bases that match TRBD2. J lost 2 bases, V lost 4 bases, and 11 bases had no gene match. This CDR3 is built from 17 residues. Germline V gene lookup returns CDR1 SGHRS and CDR2 YFSETQ. CDR3 nucleotide sequence: TGCGCCAGCAGCGAGTCTAGCGGGGGCGCCCTACAAGAGACCCAGTACTTC. This codes for CASSESSGGALQETQYF.

This clonotype was found a few times. V usage is TRBV29-1 and J usage is TRBJ2-1; D gene unclear. The germline V gene encodes CDR1 SQVTM and CDR2 ANQGSEA. The CDR3 totals 11 residues. V was cut by 7 bases and J by 4 bases, with 8 bases left in between. This CDR3 reads CSAPLYNEQFF. CDR3 nucleotides: TGCAGCGCCCCACTTTACAATGAGCAGTTCTTC.

This clonotype turned up a few times. The rearrangement joins TRBV12-3 or TRBV12-4 to TRBJ2-7, with D perhaps matching TRBD1 (6 bases). The CDR3 covers 13 residues. Trimming removed 4 bases at V and 4 bases at J, with 11 bases between. This CDR3 reads CASSYRVEYEQYF. CDR3 bases: TGTGCCAGCAGTTACAGGGTTGAATACGAGCAGTACTTC.

This clonotype was seen a few times. This chain connects TRBV5-1 to TRBJ2-3; unclear D gene. The CDR3 extends over 14 amino acids. Germline CDR1 SGHRS, CDR2 YFSETQ. V was trimmed by 0 bases and J by 2 bases, leaving 7 bases between them. The DNA for the CDR3 is TGCGCCAGCAGCTTGGTTCAGGCCACAGATACGCAGTATTTT. This encodes CASSLVQATDTQYF.

This clonotype turned up a few times. The chain combines TRBV4-1 with TRBJ2-7; tentative D call: TRBD2 (6 bases). The CDR3 consists of 15 residues. V was shortened by 6 bases and J by 2 bases, with 17 bases between the two germline ends. Germline CDR1 is MGHRA and CDR2 is YSYEKL. CDR3 nucleotide sequence: TGCGCCAGCAGGTTTACCGGGACTGGGCCCTACGAGCAGTACTTC. Translating it yields CASRFTGTGPYEQYF.

This clonotype was detected ten times or more. This chain links TRBV5-1 with TRBJ2-3, with D perhaps matching TRBD1 or TRBD2 (5 bases each). The CDR3 contains 15 residues. From germline, CDR1 is SGHRS and CDR2 YFSETQ. V lost 7 bases to trimming and J lost 0 bases, with 15 bases between them. The CDR3 DNA is TGCGCCAGCCAAAGGGACGGTTCTAGCACAGATACGCAGTATTTT. Amino acid sequence: CASQRDGSSTDTQYF.

The gene calls are TRBV12-3 or TRBV12-4 and TRBJ1-6, with D hard to call. The CDR3 is made up of 13 amino acids. V was clipped by 9 bases and J by 6 bases, with 12 bases between them. CDR3 sequence (DNA): TGTGCCAGTACCCAACGGATTAATTCACCCCTCCACTTT. Translation gives CASTQRINSPLHF.